This is a list of T cell receptor beta chains from one sample in a study of T cell responses to AZD1222 COVID-19 vaccine. Clones were sequenced by immunoSEQ multiplex PCR, and TCRdb holds only the in-frame ones, with some missing. The sample lists about 150,000 clones, about nine tenths occurring once. The sequencing here drew on peripheral blood, taken after recovery from COVID-19. The receptors were gathered from an adult who had recovered from COVID-19. CDR3s include the opening cysteine and the closing phenylalanine or tryptophan. The D gene is left open where the match is weak. Part of the rows lack a size; the others show once, few, many or a class for expanded clones.

TRBJ1-1 | . | TRBV25-1 | . | CASHPGGGTEAFF | TGTGCCAGCCACCCGGGGGGTGGCACTGAAGCTTTCTTT
TRBJ1-1 | . | TRBV19 | TRBD1 | CASSLGQGLNTEAFF | TGTGCCAGTAGTCTCGGACAGGGGTTGAACACTGAAGCTTTCTTT
TRBJ1-2 | . | TRBV5-6 | . | CASSLGWGGIYGYTF | TGTGCCAGCAGCTTGGGATGGGGAGGGATCTATGGCTACACCTTC
TRBJ2-7 | few | TRBV27 | . | CASRGRTQSSYEQYF | TGTGCCAGCAGAGGGCGGACTCAGAGCTCCTACGAGCAGTACTTC
TRBJ1-2 | . | TRBV6-5 | . | CATPRVREYDYGYTF | TGTGCCACCCCGAGAGTAAGGGAGTACGACTATGGCTACACCTTC
TRBJ2-5 | . | TRBV15 | . | CATSRVGSQETQYF | TGTGCCACCAGCAGAGTGGGCAGTCAAGAGACCCAGTACTTC
TRBJ1-6 | . | TRBV7-8 | . | CASSLAPGNSGSPLHF | TGTGCCAGCAGCTTAGCGCCAGGGAATAGTGGTTCACCCCTCCACTTT
TRBJ2-2 | . | TRBV6-5 | TRBD1 | CASSYQRTGYTGELFF | TGTGCCAGCAGTTACCAAAGGACAGGCTACACCGGGGAGCTGTTTTTT
TRBJ2-7 | few | TRBV28 | . | CASSLRTGEDPYEQYF | TGTGCCAGCAGTTTAAGAACAGGGGAGGACCCCTACGAGCAGTACTTC
TRBJ1-1 | . | TRBV6-5 | . | CASSRQRNTEAFF | TGTGCCAGCTCACGTCAGAGGAACACTGAAGCTTTCTTT
TRBJ1-1 | . | TRBV5-8 | . | CASSLGQISFTEAFF | TGTGCCAGCAGCTTGGGACAGATCTCGTTCACTGAAGCTTTCTTT
TRBJ2-7 | . | TRBV19 | . | CASSITHQAYEQYF | TGTGCCAGTAGTATAACCCACCAAGCCTACGAGCAGTACTTC
TRBJ2-7 | once | TRBV6-5 | . | CASSYSPAEQYF | TGTGCCAGCAGTTACTCACCTGCCGAGCAGTACTTC
TRBJ1-1 | . | TRBV24-1 | . | CATSDSPPNTEAFF | TGTGCCACCAGTGACAGCCCCCCGAACACTGAAGCTTTCTTT
TRBJ2-7 | few | TRBV7-9 | TRBD1 | CASSFPGQGAHEQYF | TGTGCCAGCAGCTTTCCGGGACAGGGGGCGCACGAGCAGTACTTC
TRBJ1-2 | . | TRBV7-2 | . | CASSAPGRDGYTF | TGTGCCAGCAGCGCTCCCGGGCGAGATGGCTACACCTTC
TRBJ2-7 | . | TRBV11-2 | . | CASSLSGRRVGEQYF | TGTGCCAGCAGCTTATCCGGCAGGAGGGTGGGCGAGCAGTACTTC
TRBJ2-5 | . | TRBV5-1 | . | CASSLGTTQETQYF | TGCGCCAGCAGCTTGGGGACAACTCAAGAGACCCAGTACTTC
TRBJ2-1 | . | TRBV2 | TRBD1 | CASSRILDRGNEQFF | TGTGCCAGCAGTCGCATCTTAGACAGGGGCAATGAGCAGTTCTTC
TRBJ2-2 | . | TRBV4-1 | . | CASSQQGRGTGELFF | TGCGCCAGCAGCCAGCAGGGCCGCGGCACCGGGGAGCTGTTTTTT
TRBJ2-2 | . | TRBV5-4 | . | CASSPGTGELFF | TGTGCCAGCAGCCCGGGCACCGGGGAGCTGTTTTTT
TRBJ2-2 | . | TRBV19 | . | CASSIPGNANTGELFF | TGTGCCAGTAGTATCCCAGGGAATGCGAACACCGGGGAGCTGTTTTTT
TRBJ1-2 | . | TRBV5-1 | . | CASSLVTGNSYGYTF | TGCGCCAGCAGCTTGGTAACGGGGAATAGCTATGGCTACACCTTC
TRBJ2-7 | . | TRBV3-1/TRBV3-2 | . | CASSARLNSYEQYF | TGTGCCAGCAGCGCCCGCCTTAACTCCTACGAGCAGTACTTC